What follows is one T cell receptor beta chain and its context. These data belong to a study of T cells in narcolepsy. The CDR3 spans 13 residues. Germline V gene data show CDR1 as MNHNY and CDR2 as SVGAGI (reference sequence). With 6 bases removed from V and 3 bases from J, the gap between germline ends came to 11 bases. The protocol was immunoSEQ multiplex PCR, while the TCRdb copy is restricted to in-frame clones and leaves out a portion. This table holds under 8,500 clones, around 61% found once. The sequence came from a human donor with narcolepsy. Sequenced sample: CD45RA- memory CD8+ T cells from PBMCs. The chain links TRBV6-6 to TRBJ1-2; D is ambiguous. This CDR3 is CASSPEAHYGYTF. The CDR3 region has the DNA TGTGCCAGCAGCCCCGAGGCACACTATGGCTACACCTTC.